This T cell receptor (beta chain) was identified in a study of blood T cell repertoires in COVID-19. Study-level background: COVID-19 samples collected from the United States, Italy and Spain covered acute and convalescent phases.

The J segment lost 5 bases and the V segment lost 3 bases, leaving 10 bases of the junction unmatched. Germline CDR1 is SGDLS and CDR2 is YYNGEE. The CDR3 loop spans 16 amino acids. Original handling: Reference gene primers were amplified, and this amplification served to estimate nucleated cell counts. Method: immunoSEQ multiplex PCR; TCRdb's copy keeps in-frame clones and lacks some. Clone size and the V and J calls come from that table; the DNA yielded D and trimming. The profile shows 75,000 to 90,000 clones, 75% to 85% of them singletons. Sequencing used peripheral blood. The sequence was collected from a woman in her 70s with acute or convalescent COVID-19. The V and J genes are TRBV9 and TRBJ2-5, with TRBD2 matching 10 bases. CDR3 in DNA: TGTGCCAGCAGCGACCCTCTAGCGGGGGAGGAGGAGACCCAGTACTTC. The encoded protein is CASSDPLAGEEETQYF. The variable domain in full, completed from reference TRBV9 and TRBJ2-5, reads DSGVTQTPKHLITATGQRVTLRCSPRSGDLSVYWYQQSLDQGLQFLIQYYNGEERAKGNILERFSAQQFPDLHSELNLSSLELGDSALYFCASSDPLAGEEETQYFGPGTRLLVL.